A single sample is the source of the 2 T cell receptor beta chains below, sequenced in a study of shared clonotypes between healthy human individuals. This table comes from immunoSEQ multiplex PCR, and its TCRdb copy is limited to in-frame clones, with some not included. The sample carries about 2.4 million clones, more than 85% recorded once. The sample consisted of naive CD4+ T cells from PBMCs. Subset here: CD45RA+ positively selected. Receptor source: a man between 18 and 35 years old in good health. Some clones in this sample may be carry-over from other donors' samples.

This sequence joins TRBV9 and TRBJ2-5, with D perhaps TRBD2 (5 bases). Per germline, CDR1 SGDLS and CDR2 YYNGEE. V shed 0 bases and J shed 4 bases, with 13 bases lying between them. CDR3 size: 15 residues. The DNA of the CDR3 is TGTGCCAGCAGCGTAGATCATGGACTCTCAGAGACCCAGTACTTC. Its translation: CASSVDHGLSETQYF.

This rearrangement joins TRBV28 to TRBJ1-5, with 10 positions matching TRBD1. Germline V gives CDR1 MDHEN, CDR2 SYDVKM. The CDR3 is 14 amino acids. V lost 6 bases and J lost 6; bases outside the gene matches: 5. CDR3 sequence: CASRGTGESQPQHF. CDR3 DNA sequence: TGTGCCAGCAGAGGGACAGGGGAAAGTCAGCCCCAGCATTTT.